These T cell receptor beta chains were read from a single sample in a study of cytomegalovirus exposure and HLA in healthy donors. Sequencing used immunoSEQ multiplex PCR; TCRdb keeps in-frame clones, though not all of them. Of about 160,000 clones in the sample, 78% were seen once. Sequenced sample: PBMCs. The source of these receptors is a woman aged 40 to 50 in good health and CMV-seronegative. CDR3s include the opening cysteine and the closing phenylalanine or tryptophan. D genes are given only for firm matches. Only part of the rows carry a size: once, few, many, or a class if the clone is expanded.

TRBV10-1	TRBJ2-2	TRBD2	.	TGCGCCAGCAGCCCCGCGGGACTAGCGACCGGGGAGCTGTTTTTT	CASSPAGLATGELFF
TRBV5-4	TRBJ1-6	.	.	TGTGCCAGCAGCTTGTCGGCCAGGGGATCCTATAATTCGCCCCTCCACTTT	CASSLSARGSYNSPLHF
TRBV29-1	TRBJ1-1	TRBD1	.	TGCAGCGGGGCCGGCAGGGGGCATGTCATGAACACTGAAGCTTTCTTT	CSGAGRGHVMNTEAFF
TRBV5-1	TRBJ1-1	TRBD1	.	TGCGCCAGCAGCCCGGACAGGGGAATAAGAGCTGAAGCTTTCTTT	CASSPDRGIRAEAFF
TRBV15	TRBJ1-6	.	.	TGTGCCACCAGCAGAGATCGGGGGGTTTCACCCCTCCACTTT	CATSRDRGVSPLHF
TRBV2	TRBJ2-3	TRBD2	.	TGTGCCAGCAGTGAAGGGCGGGGGGGGGATACGCAGTATTTT	CASSEGRGGDTQYF
TRBV5-1	TRBJ2-2	TRBD1	.	TGCGCCAGCAGCCGACAGGGGAACACCGGGGAGCTGTTTTTT	CASSRQGNTGELFF
TRBV5-1	TRBJ1-3	.	.	TGCGCCAGCAGCTTGATCGGGGGGAGGTCTGGAAACACCATATATTTT	CASSLIGGRSGNTIYF
TRBV2	TRBJ2-7	.	.	TGTGCCAGCAGGGGTCGAGGACATTCCTACGAGCAGTACTTC	CASRGRGHSYEQYF
TRBV5-1	TRBJ1-1	.	.	TGCGCCAGCAGCTCCAGAGTAGGGGACACTGAAGCTTTCTTT	CASSSRVGDTEAFF
TRBV15	TRBJ2-5	TRBD2	once	TGTGCCACCAGCAGAGATTTACTAGCGGTGGAGGAGACCCAGTACTTC	CATSRDLLAVEETQYF
TRBV5-1	TRBJ1-5	.	.	TGCGCCAGCAGCTTGGAGGGAGGCAATCAGCCCCAGCATTTT	CASSLEGGNQPQHF
TRBV5-1	TRBJ1-1	.	.	TGCGCCAGCAGCCTGCTCGGTCAGAACACTGAAGCTTTCTTT	CASSLLGQNTEAFF
TRBV6-4	TRBJ1-2	TRBD1	.	TGTGCCAGCAGTCAGACAGGGCGGACTGGCTACACCTTC	CASSQTGRTGYTF
TRBV5-4	TRBJ2-2	TRBD1	.	TGTGCCAGCAGCTTGGGTGGGACAGGGGGCGTCGGGGAGCTGTTTTTT	CASSLGGTGGVGELFF
TRBV4-1	TRBJ2-5	TRBD1	.	TGCGCCAGCAGCCGATACAGGGGGAGGGAGACCCAGTACTTC	CASSRYRGRETQYF
TRBV19	TRBJ1-6	.	.	TGTGCCAGTAGGATGAGCTCCTATAATTCACCCCTCCACTTT	CASRMSSYNSPLHF
TRBV7-2	TRBJ2-7	.	.	TGTGCCAGCAGCTTAGGTTTACAGTACGAGCAGTACTTC	CASSLGLQYEQYF
TRBV19	TRBJ1-4	.	few	TGTGCCAGTAGTATTGGCAGGGCTAATGAAAAACTGTTTTTT	CASSIGRANEKLFF
TRBV4-2	TRBJ1-4	.	.	TGTGCCAGCAGCCCAACCTGGGCACTGAATAATGAAAAACTGTTTTTT	CASSPTWALNNEKLFF
TRBV5-5	TRBJ1-5	.	.	TGTGCCAGCAGCTTGGGCACAGGGCATCAGCCCCAGCATTTT	CASSLGTGHQPQHF
TRBV5-4	TRBJ2-5	TRBD1	.	TGTGCCAGCAGCTCAACCAGGGGGCTCCCAGAGACCCAGTACTTC	CASSSTRGLPETQYF
TRBV2	TRBJ1-1	.	.	TGTGCCAGCAGTACTTCTGGCGGCCTCACTGAAGCTTTCTTT	CASSTSGGLTEAFF
TRBV7-9	TRBJ2-1	TRBD2	.	TGTGCCAGCAGCCCACCGGGGGGGTATGAGCAGTTCTTC	CASSPPGGYEQFF
TRBV28	TRBJ2-5	TRBD2	.	TGTGCCAGCAGCCGGGGGGGGTCCCAGTACTTC	CASSRGGSQYF
TRBV5-8	TRBJ2-3	.	.	TGTGCCAGCAGCTTGGCGCAGGGGATCCCAGATACGCAGTATTTT	CASSLAQGIPDTQYF
TRBV18	TRBJ2-7	.	many	TGTGCCAGCTCACCGGGACAATTAACCTACGAGCAGTACTTC	CASSPGQLTYEQYF
TRBV11-2	TRBJ1-2	.	.	TGTGCCAGCACCTCGTTTCGGATCACTAGACCCCCCACTAACTATGGCTACACCTTC	CASTSFRITRPPTNYGYTF
TRBV19	TRBJ1-1	.	.	TGTGCCAGTAGTACGGTCCGAAACACTGAAGCTTTCTTT	CASSTVRNTEAFF
TRBV18	TRBJ2-3	TRBD2	.	TGTGCCAGCTCCTCGTGGACTAGTACGGATACGCAGTATTTT	CASSSWTSTDTQYF
TRBV4-1	TRBJ2-2	.	.	TGCGCCAGCAGCCACCCCATGGGGGGACCCATGAACACCGGGGAGCTGTTTTTT	CASSHPMGGPMNTGELFF
TRBV6-1	TRBJ1-2	.	.	TGTGCCAGCAACCCAGGTGGCACCCACTATGGCTACACCTTC	CASNPGGTHYGYTF
TRBV5-1	TRBJ2-3	TRBD1	.	TGCGCCAGCAGCTTGGGGACAGGGAGTACCACAGATACGCAGTATTTT	CASSLGTGSTTDTQYF
TRBV5-1	TRBJ2-7	TRBD2	.	TGCGCCAGCAGCTCTGGGACGGCCTCGGGGGGCGAGCAGTACTTC	CASSSGTASGGEQYF
TRBV10-1	TRBJ1-2	.	.	TGCGCCAGCAGTGTGGAGGGAACAAAAGGCTACACCTTC	CASSVEGTKGYTF
TRBV14	TRBJ1-1	TRBD1	once	TGTGCCAGCAGCCAACAAGGGGGCAACACTGAAGCTTTCTTT	CASSQQGGNTEAFF
TRBV10-3	TRBJ2-7	.	once	TGTGCCATCAGCACCCCCCGGTTCTACGAGCAGTACTTC	CAISTPRFYEQYF
TRBV5-5	TRBJ1-1	.	.	TGTGCCAGCAGAGCTAGGACAGACTTTTTGAACACTGAAGCTTTCTTT	CASRARTDFLNTEAFF
TRBV2	TRBJ1-1	.	.	TGTGCCAGCACCACGGGACTGCTGAACACTGAAGCTTTCTTT	CASTTGLLNTEAFF
TRBV6-6	TRBJ1-1	TRBD1	few	TGTGCCAGCAGTAAAACAGGGGATAAATACACTGAAGCTTTCTTT	CASSKTGDKYTEAFF
TRBV7-9	TRBJ1-2	TRBD1	.	TGTGCCAGCAGCTGGGTGACAGGGGGCGAAGGCTACACCTTC	CASSWVTGGEGYTF
TRBV18	TRBJ2-5	TRBD2	.	TGTGCCAGCTCCCCACCGGGGGGAAGGGGCGGCGGAGAGACCCAGTACTTC	CASSPPGGRGGGETQYF
TRBV23-1	TRBJ1-1	.	.	TGCGCCAGCAGTCAATACCACATGAACACTGAAGCTTTCTTT	CASSQYHMNTEAFF
TRBV29-1	TRBJ2-3	TRBD1	.	TGCAGCGGTGGGGGGGGACAGGGGCCAGATACGCAGTATTTT	CSGGGGQGPDTQYF
TRBV20-1	TRBJ2-2	.	.	TGCAGTGCTACTAGCTCCGGGGAGCTGTTTTTT	CSATSSGELFF
TRBV15	TRBJ1-1	TRBD1	.	TGTGCCACCAACCTCGGCGGGGACAGGGGGCGAAACACTGAAGCTTTCTTT	CATNLGGDRGRNTEAFF
TRBV15	TRBJ1-1	TRBD1	.	TGTGCCACCAGCAGAGGCCCCGGGACAGGGTTTGAAGCTTTCTTT	CATSRGPGTGFEAFF
TRBV7-9	TRBJ2-5	TRBD1	.	TGTGCCAGCAGCTTAGGGACAGGGGGGGAGACCCAGTACTTC	CASSLGTGGETQYF
TRBV9	TRBJ1-1	.	.	TGTGCCAGCAGCGTAGGGGGAGCCGTGGATGCTTTCTTT	CASSVGGAVDAFF
TRBV14	TRBJ2-1	TRBD1	.	TGTGCCAGCAGCCGACAGGGTGGGCACAATGAGCAGTTCTTC	CASSRQGGHNEQFF
TRBV27	TRBJ2-5	.	.	TGTGCCAGCAGTTTATCGCGGCAGATCCAAGAGACCCAGTACTTC	CASSLSRQIQETQYF